This T cell receptor (beta chain) was observed in a study of control samples from healthy donors and cancer patients. Generated by immunoSEQ multiplex PCR, the TCRdb table keeps only in-frame clones and is missing some. The sample records about 89,000 clones, 70% to 90% being singletons. Germline CDR1 is SNHLY and CDR2 is FYNNEI. Trimming removed 5 bases from V and 2 bases from J, with 14 bases in between. The CDR3 has 15 amino acids. The receptor comes from a woman aged 40 to 55 in good health. The chain carries TRBV2 and TRBJ2-3; possibly TRBD1 or TRBD2 for D (5 bases each). Sequencing was carried out using blood. CDR3 loop: CASSFTPGHTDTQYF. The CDR3 nucleotides read TGTGCCAGCAGTTTCACCCCGGGGCACACAGATACGCAGTATTTT.